This entry features one T cell receptor (beta chain) sequence. What it binds is unknown. The entry originates in a study of Graves' ophthalmopathy and Graves' hyperthyroidism. Study-level background: A follow-up of 18 months without ophthalmopathy meant that hyperthyroidism was stable.

As the template, RNA transcripts were used to amplify TCR beta CDR3 regions. An initial RT-PCR round employing HTBI primers preceded a second-round multiplex PCR. TCRdb redid the calling of the multiplex PCR reads with MiXCR, one entry per CDR3 protein. This sample has 1 million to 1.3 million distinct CDR3 sequences, with roughly 35% found just once. Deletions cut 3 bases from V and 6 bases from J, with 12 bases between. This CDR3 region has 13 residues. Germline V gene sequence: CDR1 SEHNR, CDR2 FQNEAQ (reference sequence). General study results and limits: Thyroid clonotypes that were expanded above 0.001 frequency mostly also appeared in blood.

The sample comprised peripheral blood or thyroid tissue (not recorded which). The chain uses TRBV7-9 and TRBJ2-7; D is unresolved. This clonotype was obtained from an adult man with Graves' hyperthyroidism. The CDR3 coding sequence is TGTGCCAGCAGCTTGGGCCGTCTCGGCGAGCAGTACTTC. It is translated as CASSLGRLGEQYF.